The rows below give T cell receptor beta chains drawn from one sample of a study of technical replicates of blood from a few donors. The data were produced by immunoSEQ multiplex PCR, yet TCRdb's version contains in-frame clones alone and is incomplete. Seen here are about 49,000 clones, approximately 90% observed once, and the top ten hold 3.5% to 5%. Material: PBMCs. These receptors were collected from a human donor in good health. Some clones in this sample may be carry-over from other donors' samples. The CDR3 runs from the conserved cysteine through the conserved F or W. A D gene is named only where the DNA matches it firmly. Not every row has a clone size; where given, it reads once, few, many or a size class.

j_call	clone_size	v_call	d_call	cdr3_nt	cdr3_aa
TRBJ2-2	.	TRBV5-4	TRBD2	TGTGCCAGCAGCTTGGAATCTGCGGGGGGCGGGGAGCTGTTTTTT	CASSLESAGGGELFF
TRBJ1-2	.	TRBV2	.	TGTGCCAGCACCCTGTCCCTATCTGCTGGGGGGGGCTATGGCTACACCTTC	CASTLSLSAGGGYGYTF
TRBJ1-4	.	TRBV5-8	.	TGTGCCAGCAGCTTGACATTGACAACTAATGAAAAACTGTTTTTT	CASSLTLTTNEKLFF
TRBJ2-5	once	TRBV7-8	TRBD2	TGTGCCAGCAGCTTAGCGCGTGTTCTAGCGGGAGTAGAGACCCAGTACTTC	CASSLARVLAGVETQYF
TRBJ1-3	.	TRBV28	TRBD1	TGTGCCACCCAACTGTCGGGGACAGGGGGTGCTGGAAACACCATATATTTT	CATQLSGTGGAGNTIYF
TRBJ1-2	.	TRBV5-6	TRBD1	TGTGCCAGCAGCATCGACAGGGGGCGTTATGGCTACACCTTC	CASSIDRGRYGYTF
TRBJ1-2	.	TRBV5-6	TRBD1	TGTGCCAGCAGCTTTGGACAGGGAAGCTTTTTAGCTAACTATGGCTACACCTTC	CASSFGQGSFLANYGYTF
TRBJ1-2	.	TRBV6-5	TRBD1	TGTGCCAGCTCGGACAGGGGGGCGGGTGGCTACACCTTC	CASSDRGAGGYTF
TRBJ1-2	.	TRBV2	TRBD1	TGTGCCAGCAGCGAGGGACAGCTCTATGGCTACACCTTC	CASSEGQLYGYTF
TRBJ1-5	.	TRBV7-2	.	TGTGCCAGCAGCTTGAACGAGGGTCAGCCCCAGCATTTT	CASSLNEGQPQHF
TRBJ1-2	.	TRBV10-1	TRBD1	TGCGCCAGCTCCGACAGGGGGCGCCCCTATGGCTACACCTTC	CASSDRGRPYGYTF
TRBJ2-5	.	TRBV7-9	.	TGTGCCAGCAGCTCAATGGGGGGTCCTGAGACCCAGTACTTC	CASSSMGGPETQYF
TRBJ1-2	.	TRBV6-5	.	TGTGCCAGCAGTTACAACAGGCCTTTGTATGGCTACACCTTC	CASSYNRPLYGYTF
TRBJ2-7	.	TRBV7-9	.	TGTGCCAGCAGCCCGCCGGCAGGGGATGTCGCCTACGAGCAGTACTTC	CASSPPAGDVAYEQYF
TRBJ2-1	.	TRBV9	.	TGTGCCAGCAGCGTTAGGAGTGCCTACAATGAGCAGTTCTTC	CASSVRSAYNEQFF
TRBJ2-7	.	TRBV14	TRBD2	TGTGCCAGCACTAGCGGGAGTCACGAGCAGTACTTC	CASTSGSHEQYF
TRBJ2-5	.	TRBV4-2	TRBD2	TGTGCCAGCAGCCAATCCGGGACTAGCGGGGGGGGACAAGAGACCCAGTACTTC	CASSQSGTSGGGQETQYF
TRBJ2-1	.	TRBV7-9	TRBD2	TGTGCCAGCAGCTCTACTAGCGGGGGGCCACATGAGCAGTTCTTC	CASSSTSGGPHEQFF
TRBJ2-3	.	TRBV20-1	TRBD1	TGCAGAAGACAGGGTCCAGATACGCAGTATTTT	CRRQGPDTQYF
TRBJ2-7	.	TRBV7-9	.	TGTGCCAGCAGCCAGACTAGCTACGAGCAGTACTTC	CASSQTSYEQYF
TRBJ2-7	.	TRBV5-1	.	TGCGCCAGCAGCTTCGGGTCCTACGAGCAGTACTTC	CASSFGSYEQYF
TRBJ1-2	.	TRBV5-1	TRBD1	TGCGCCAGCAGCTTGGAAGCTCAGGGGGGCGGCTATGGCTACACCTTC	CASSLEAQGGGYGYTF